This note documents a single T cell receptor beta chain sequence. Its antigen remains unidentified. The CDR3 totals 13 residues. The V gene end was trimmed by 7 bases and the J gene end by 5 bases; junction bases not matched to a gene: 6. Germline CDR1 is MNHEY and CDR2 is SVGAGI. The data originate from a study of T cell responses to AZD1222 COVID-19 vaccine. Notes on the study in general: The study found vaccine-associated CD4 TCRs spanning spike, dominant at 160-218 and 743-854. Of spike-specific TCRs, nearly half reportedly target regions left unmutated in variants.

Method: immunoSEQ multiplex PCR; TCRdb's copy keeps in-frame clones and lacks some. The sample records 90,000 to 130,000 clones, roughly 92% being singletons. This chain uses TRBV6-5 with TRBJ2-7; TRBD1 agrees at 9 bases. Sample: peripheral blood, taken on day 0 of AZD1222 vaccination. This sequence was found in an adult in good health. Here the CDR3 DNA reads TGTGCCAGCACCCGGGACAGGGCTAACGAGCAGTACTTC. The encoded protein is CASTRDRANEQYF.